This paragraph covers one T cell receptor (beta chain) sequence. This specimen comes from a study of blood T cell repertoires in COVID-19. V lost 5 bases and J lost 3, with 17 bases in between. CDR3 size: 16 residues. Germline V CDR1 and CDR2: SGHTA, FQGNSA. TCRdb's table, derived via immunoSEQ multiplex PCR, lists solely in-frame clones and lacks some. The data hold around 400,000 clones, with 80% to 95% observed a single time. The chain recombines TRBV7-2 with TRBJ1-5; D is undetermined. The sequenced material came from PBMCs or T cells enriched from blood (not recorded which). The source is a woman in her 40s who had been exposed to COVID-19. CDR3 in amino acids: CASSASSVLYNQPQHF. In DNA form, the CDR3 reads TGTGCCAGCAGCGCATCATCAGTTCTTTACAATCAGCCCCAGCATTTT.